The TCR beta chain described here comes from a study of blood T cell repertoires in COVID-19. Sequenced by immunoSEQ multiplex PCR; TCRdb stores in-frame clones only, minus some. The profile shows around 400,000 clones, approximately 89% of them singletons. In terms of age and location, participants ranged from about 18 to 89 years and lived in about 25 US areas. Germline assignment: CDR1 SGHTA and CDR2 FQGNSA. Trimming stripped 2 bases from V and 6 bases from J, with 14 bases between. The CDR3 is 15 amino acids. Sequencing used PBMCs or T cells enriched from blood (not recorded which). This TCR derives from a woman aged 40 to 50 who had been exposed to COVID-19. This sequence joins TRBV7-2 and TRBJ1-5; no clear D gene. The CDR3 nucleotides are TGTGCCAGCAGCTTATCAGGAGGAGGCACTCAGCCCCAGCATTTT. Protein: CASSLSGGGTQPQHF.